The clone carrying this T cell receptor (beta chain) showed up just a few times. The target antigen is unknown. The sample is drawn from a study of T-cell memory formation after mild COVID-19. In the study overall: The study found TCR clusters largely donor specific.

V gave up 5 bases and J gave up 2 bases; unmatched junction bases: 12. CDR3 length: 16 residues. The V gene's germline CDR1 is SEHNR and CDR2 FQNEAQ (reference sequence). Regarding the study as a whole: In second-wave clones peaking day 37, SARS-CoV-2 specificity remained unconfirmed. CD4+ clones that contracted lay mainly in CM and EM; CD8+ ones lay in EMRA.

TCR alpha and TCR beta cDNA libraries with sample barcodes and UMIs came from 5'RACE using constant-segment primers. TCRdb ran MiXCR on the 5' RACE reads and lists one entry per CDR3 protein. Found here are roughly 450,000 distinct CDR3 sequences, more than 15% of them singletons; the top ten hold 20% to 25%. V usage is TRBV7-9 and J usage is TRBJ2-7, with 7 bases identical to TRBD1. The receptor's source is a man between 18 and 29 years old who had mild COVID-19 (a few samples of this study predate the infection). Cell type and time point are not known. The material sequenced was PBMCs or a T cell subset sorted from them (not recorded which). The CDR3 loop is CASSPSRDRDPYEQYF. CDR3 sequence (DNA): TGTGCCAGCAGCCCGTCTCGCGACAGGGACCCCTACGAGCAGTACTTC.